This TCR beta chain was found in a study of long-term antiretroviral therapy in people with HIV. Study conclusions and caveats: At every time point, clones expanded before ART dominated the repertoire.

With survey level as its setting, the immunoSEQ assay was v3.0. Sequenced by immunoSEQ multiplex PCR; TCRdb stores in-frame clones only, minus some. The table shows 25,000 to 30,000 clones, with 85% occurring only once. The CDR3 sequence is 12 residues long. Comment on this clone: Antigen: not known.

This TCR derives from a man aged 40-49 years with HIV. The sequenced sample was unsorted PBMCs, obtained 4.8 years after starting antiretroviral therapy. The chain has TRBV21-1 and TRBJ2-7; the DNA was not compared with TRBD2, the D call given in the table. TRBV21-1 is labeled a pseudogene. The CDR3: CASSLSSYEQYF. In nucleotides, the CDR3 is TGTGCCAGCAGTCTGAGCTCCTACGAGCAGTACTTC.